Shown below are 20 T cell receptor beta chains from a single sample sequenced in a study of metastatic and nonmetastatic thyroid tumors (dated by TCRdb to the early 2020s). Libraries came from PCR. The sequencer listed for this sample is Illumina HiSeq 4000. TCRdb redid the processing of the public reads, applying fastp at Q25 and MiXCR, and retained in-frame beta chains. The sample data list 30,000 to 35,000 clones, and roughly 18% of these were observed just once. The leading ten clones occupy around 6.6% of the sample. No patient had received any treatment before thyroid surgery. Sequencing input: blood. These receptors came from a female donor with papillary thyroid cancer or a benign thyroid nodule (not recorded which). Some clones in this sample may be carry-over from other donors' samples.

This clone came up many times. This chain connects TRBV7-3 to TRBJ2-1, with a tentative D call TRBD2 (5 bases). CDR3 size: 13 residues. Per germline, CDR1 SGHTA and CDR2 FQGTGA. Trimming cost V 2 bases and J 4 bases, with 6 bases left between them. CDR3: CASSLERYNEQFF. The CDR3 region has the DNA TGTGCCAGCAGCTTAGAGCGGTACAATGAGCAGTTCTTC.

This clone is medium-sized in the sample. The chain recombines TRBV6-5 with TRBJ2-7, with D possibly TRBD2 on 6 matching bases. The CDR3 is 18 amino acids. V lost 6 bases to trimming and J lost 5 bases, with 29 bases between them. Germline-derived CDR1 and CDR2 are MNHEY and SVGAGI. The CDR3, as DNA: TGTGCCAGCAGCTCCCGGCGGGGATCGGGTATGTTCGTCCACGAGCAGTACTTC. Its protein product is CASSSRRGSGMFVHEQYF.

Details on this clone: Sequence at one end of the junction differs from germline and may be a read error. The chain uses TRBV6-1 and TRBJ2-2; 7 bases align to TRBD2. Per germline, CDR1 MNHNS and CDR2 SASEGT. CDR3 length equals 15 residues. The CDR3, as DNA: TGTGCCAGCACCCAGTGCGGGGGATATCCCGGCGAGCTGTTTTTT. Translated: CASTQCGGYPGELFF.

This clone was counted ten times or more. This chain uses TRBV10-3 with TRBJ1-2; D gene unclear. The V end was cut by 4 bases, the J end by 3 bases, with 9 bases between. The CDR3 contains 13 residues. From germline, CDR1 is ENHRY and CDR2 SYGVKD. CDR3 amino acids: CAISVREDYGYTF. The CDR3 coding sequence is TGTGCCATCAGTGTTCGTGAGGACTATGGCTACACCTTC.

This clone was counted ten times or more. The chain carries TRBV7-9 and TRBJ1-2; D call uncertain. Per the germline V gene, CDR1 is SEHNR and CDR2 is FQNEAQ (reference sequence). The CDR3 has 11 amino acids. Between the trimmed V and J ends, which lost 5 bases and 7 bases, there was a span of 8 bases. CDR3 sequence (DNA): TGTGCCAGCAGCCGACTCGGTGGCTACACCTTC. This sequence encodes CASSRLGGYTF.

The table lists this clone with many counts. The chain uses TRBV5-5 and TRBJ2-2; D might be TRBD1 (7 bases). CDR1 is SGHKS and CDR2 is YYEKEE in the germline V gene (reference sequence). The ends were cut back, 4 bases at V and 4 bases at J, with 17 bases in the middle. This CDR3 comprises 16 residues. The DNA for the CDR3 is TGTGCCAGCAGCGCAGGGGGGACAGTCCTCACCGGGGAGCTGTTTTTT. This gives the protein CASSAGGTVLTGELFF.

In its sample, this clone was seen many times. It may be a read error: a sequence one base away is much more abundant. The sample contains more than one DNA sequence encoding this CDR3. The chain carries TRBV11-3 and TRBJ1-1, with D unresolved. Per germline, CDR1 SGHNT and CDR2 YENEEA. The CDR3 spans 13 residues. The CDR3 coding sequence is TGCGCCAGCAGCTTAGATCTTTCGAGTGAAGCTTTCTTT. This encodes CASSLDLSSEAFF. Using reference TRBV11-3 and TRBJ1-1 for the parts outside the CDR3, the full variable domain is EAGVVQSPRYKIIEKKQPVAFWCNPISGHNTLYWYLQNLGQGPELLIRYENEEAVDDSQLPKDRFSAERLKGVDSTLKIQPAELGDSAVYLCASSLDLSSEAFFGQGTRLTVV.

In its sample, this clone was seen a few times. The V gene is TRBV15, the J gene TRBJ1-1; D unresolved. Trimming removed 1 base at V and 5 bases at J, with 14 bases between. The CDR3 contains 15 residues. Germline CDR1 LNHNV, CDR2 YYDKDF (reference sequence). Here the CDR3 DNA reads TGTGCCACCAGCAGAGGGGGTGAGGGTCGGACTGAAGCTTTCTTT. Translating gives CATSRGGEGRTEAFF.

As for this clone: Likely a read error: the CDR3 ends without its conserved phenylalanine or tryptophan. The rearrangement joins TRBV12-3 or TRBV12-4 to TRBJ1-2; D unresolved. The V gene lost 2 bases and the J gene lost 0 bases, with 4 bases spanning the gap. This CDR3 region has 13 residues. CDR3 protein: CASSLLTNYGYTL. The CDR3 DNA reads TGTGCCAGCAGTTTATTAACTAACTATGGCTACACCCTT.

This clone has a count of ten or more. The rearrangement joins TRBV6-1 to TRBJ1-3; D gene unclear. Germline V gene lookup returns CDR1 MNHNS and CDR2 SASEGT. V was cut by 1 base and J by 0 bases, with 7 bases left in between. CDR3 length: 15 amino acids. CDR3 bases: TGTGCCAGCAGTGAAGTTACAGTCTCTGGAAACACCATATATTTT. Its translation is CASSEVTVSGNTIYF.

This clone has at least ten counts. DNA for the CDR3: TGTGCCAGCAGTGGACTTGATAATGAAAAACTGTTTTTT. Translating it yields CASSGLDNEKLFF. The chain joins TRBV28 to TRBJ1-4; D call uncertain. CDR3 size: 13 residues. Germline CDR1 reads MDHEN; CDR2 reads SYDVKM. Trimming cost V 5 bases and J 4 bases, with 8 bases left between them.

This clone was detected ten times or more. The gene calls are TRBV28 and TRBJ2-7; 8 bases fit TRBD2. With V trimmed by 7 bases and J by 0 bases, 8 bases remained unmatched. This CDR3 region has 15 residues. CDR1 and CDR2 (germline): MDHEN, SYDVKM. The CDR3 DNA sequence: TGTGCCAGCAACTCAAGGGGGACTAGCTCCTACGAGCAGTACTTC. It encodes CASNSRGTSSYEQYF. The whole variable domain, remainder taken from reference TRBV28 and TRBJ2-7, is DVKVTQSSRYLVKRTGEKVFLECVQDMDHENMFWYRQDPGLGLRLIYFSYDVKMKEKGDIPEGYSVSREKKERFSLILESASTNQTSMYLCASNSRGTSSYEQYFGPGTRLTVT.

This clone was observed many times. The chain combines TRBV5-1 with TRBJ2-2; the D is unclear. From germline, CDR1 is SGHRS and CDR2 YFSETQ. The V end lost 1 base, the J end lost 0 bases, and 10 bases lay between the germline ends. The CDR3 runs to 16 residues. The CDR3 here is CASSLWDGANTGELFF. The CDR3, as DNA: TGCGCCAGCAGCTTGTGGGATGGAGCGAACACCGGGGAGCTGTTTTTT.

This clone occurred many times. This same CDR3 is encoded by further DNA sequences in the sample. V is TRBV7-9 and J is TRBJ2-7, with a tentative D call TRBD1 (5 bases). CDR3 length equals 14 residues. Per germline, CDR1 SEHNR and CDR2 FQNEAQ (reference sequence). With 5 bases removed from V and 0 bases from J, the gap between germline ends came to 11 bases. Here the CDR3 reads CASSPPQGSYEQYF. CDR3 in DNA: TGTGCCAGCAGCCCTCCGCAGGGCTCCTACGAGCAGTACTTC.

This clone showed up just once. One junction end does not reproduce the germline sequence, and a read error may be involved. The chain uses TRBV3-1 and TRBJ2-7; 7 nucleotides line up with TRBD2. Germline V gives CDR1 LGHDT, CDR2 YNNKEL (reference sequence). There are 12 residues in the CDR3. The CDR3 loop is CAISRGRGEQYF. The CDR3 coding sequence is TGTGCCATCAGCCGGGGGAGGGGTGAGCAGTACTTC.

This clone is labeled as medium-sized (0.01 to 0.1%). The sample has other DNA sequences that encode this CDR3 too. The genes are TRBV12-3 or TRBV12-4 and TRBJ2-1; D possibly corresponds to TRBD2 (7 bases). This CDR3 has 15 amino acids. V was cut by 5 bases and J by 4 bases, with 15 bases left in between. As DNA, the CDR3 is TGTGCCAGCAGTCCAGGGGCTAGCGGTTACAATGAGCAGTTCTTC. It is translated as CASSPGASGYNEQFF.

This clone has ten or more counts. This chain links TRBV5-1 with TRBJ2-1; the D is unclear. CDR3 length equals 13 residues. Trimming stripped 0 bases from V and 7 bases from J, with 8 bases between. Germline-derived CDR1 and CDR2 are SGHRS and YFSETQ. The CDR3 sequence: CASSLAPANEQFF. The CDR3 nucleotides are TGCGCCAGCAGCTTGGCCCCAGCGAATGAGCAGTTCTTC.

This clone was counted many times. J is TRBJ1-4 and V is TRBV2, with D perhaps TRBD1 (5 bases). Germline CDR1 reads SNHLY; CDR2 reads FYNNEI. This CDR3 contains 14 residues. Trimming removed 6 bases from V and 3 bases from J, with 11 bases in between. CDR3 loop: CASRDGGANEKLFF. In DNA form, the CDR3 reads TGTGCCAGCAGAGACGGGGGGGCTAATGAAAAACTGTTTTTT.

This clone was seen repeatedly, ten times or more. The V and J genes are TRBV7-3 and TRBJ2-5; 8 bases map to TRBD2. Germline CDR1 is SGHTA and CDR2 is FQGTGA. This CDR3 region has 13 residues. Trimming took 6 bases from V and 3 from J; bases not matched to a gene: 3. CDR3: CASRKAGEETQYF. DNA for the CDR3: TGTGCCAGCAGGAAAGCGGGAGAAGAGACCCAGTACTTC.

This clone turned up a few times. The junction and the germline gene differ at one end; a read error may be behind it. V usage is TRBV12-3 or TRBV12-4 and J usage is TRBJ2-2; D gene uncertain. The CDR3 runs 14 residues. The CDR3 region is CASTPLGNTVELFF. DNA for the CDR3: TGTGCCAGCACCCCCCTTGGGAACACCGTGGAGCTGTTTTTT.